Below, 4 T cell receptor beta chains from the same sample are listed, as sequenced in a study of T cells in Graves' hyperthyroidism and ophthalmopathy (dated by TCRdb to the late 2010s). The library was produced with multiplex PCR. The sequencer was an Illumina HiSeq 2000. TCR beta CDR3 regions were amplified from RNA transcripts. For the first round of RT-PCR on the TCR CDR3, the HTBI primer set was used together with the Qiagen OneStep RT-PCR kit. TCRdb reanalyzed the raw reads on its own, using fastp at Q25 for trimming and MiXCR for clone calling, and kept in-frame beta chains. Rows are unified per CDR3 protein, each entry keeping the most common DNA and genes. In this sample the table shows hundreds of thousands of distinct CDR3 sequences, 20% of which occur a single time. The ten top clones hold about 45% of the sample. Sequencing was done on a sample of blood. The receptors come from a man aged 35 to 55 with Graves' ophthalmopathy.

This clonotype was observed a few times. Here the CDR3 reads CASSYPGAYEQYF. The DNA of the CDR3 is TGTGCCAGCAGTTACCCAGGCGCCTACGAGCAGTACTTC. This chain connects TRBV6-6 to TRBJ2-7, with D hard to call. Trimming took 2 bases from V and 2 from J, leaving 7 bases between them. The CDR3 runs 13 residues. The germline gives CDR1 MNHNY, CDR2 SVGAGI (reference sequence).

The chain employs TRBV11-2 and TRBJ2-6; 8 bases are shared with TRBD1. This CDR3 comprises 17 residues. The junction had 3 bases not matched to a gene; V was cut back by 2 bases and J by 0 bases. Germline CDR1 SGHAT, CDR2 FQNNGV. This CDR3 reads CASSLRTGSSGANVLTF. CDR3 DNA sequence: TGTGCCAGCAGCTTAAGGACAGGGAGCTCTGGGGCCAACGTCCTGACTTTC.

The chain's CDR3 is CASRGQATNEKLFF. The CDR3 DNA reads as TGCGCCAGCAGAGGACAGGCAACTAATGAAAAACTGTTTTTT. V gene TRBV5-1 combines with J gene TRBJ1-4, with 7 positions matching TRBD1. The CDR3 covers 14 residues. J gave up 0 bases and V 5 bases, and 1 base lay outside the gene matches. The V gene's germline CDR1 is SGHRS and CDR2 YFSETQ. The full variable domain, with the rest looked up from reference TRBV5-1 and TRBJ1-4, is KAGVTQTPRYLIKTRGQQVTLSCSPISGHRSVSWYQQTPGQGLQFLFEYFSETQRNKGNFPGRFSGRQFSNSRSEMNVSTLELGDSALYLCASRGQATNEKLFFGSGTQLSVL.

This clonotype was counted ten times or more. This chain links TRBV5-1 with TRBJ2-3; TRBD1 is a possible D gene (5 bases). V lost 5 bases to trimming and J lost 2 bases, with 12 bases between them. Germline CDR1 is SGHRS and CDR2 is YFSETQ. The CDR3 has 14 residues. CDR3: CASSIQGNTDTQYF. Here the CDR3 DNA reads TGCGCCAGCAGTATCCAGGGAAACACAGATACGCAGTATTTT.